This T cell receptor (beta chain) is from a study of beta chain features in type 1 diabetes. This clone was picked up a small number of times. This CDR3 is built from 14 residues. With 2 bases removed from V and 2 bases from J, the gap between germline ends came to 9 bases. Germline V gene sequence: CDR1 SGHTA, CDR2 FQGTGA. Since all of the isolated RNA was reverse transcribed, expressed TCRB transcripts were what got sequenced. Here immunoSEQ multiplex PCR was the method, and the copy in TCRdb shows in-frame clones only, minus some. Of over 500,000 clones listed, about 14% are singletons. The clonotype originates from a man aged 18 to 29 in good health. The sample taken for sequencing was naive CD4+ T cells from blood. The genes are TRBV7-3 and TRBJ1-1, with D unresolved. The DNA of the CDR3 is TGTGCCAGCAGCTTATGGGCAGTAAACACTGAAGCTTTCTTT. Residues: CASSLWAVNTEAFF.